The 23 T cell receptor beta chains below all came from one sample that was sequenced in a study of cytomegalovirus exposure and HLA in healthy donors. In the PCR, 60 Vbeta and 13 Jbeta primers were used. The method was immunoSEQ multiplex PCR; TCRdb's version includes in-frame clones alone and lacks a portion of them. The sample yields approximately 120,000 clones, around 75% seen once. The material sequenced was PBMCs. The source of these receptors is a young man in good health and CMV-seronegative.

The chain uses TRBV27 and TRBJ2-5; D is uncertain. With 2 bases removed from V and 5 bases from J, the gap between germline ends came to 12 bases. The CDR3 sequence is 14 residues long. Germline values: CDR1 MNHEY, CDR2 SMNVEV (reference sequence). The CDR3 reads CASSLVVSLETQYF. The CDR3, as DNA: TGTGCCAGCAGTTTAGTCGTTAGTTTGGAGACCCAGTACTTC.

The sample holds a few counts of this clone. The gene calls are TRBV4-2 and TRBJ2-5; 7 nucleotides align to TRBD2. CDR1 is LGHNA and CDR2 is YNFKEQ in the germline V gene. The J segment lost 2 bases and the V segment lost 0 bases, leaving 6 bases of the junction unmatched. The CDR3 extends over 16 amino acids. CDR3 nucleotide sequence: TGTGCCAGCAGCCAAGATGGAGCGGGGAGTCAAGAGACCCAGTACTTC. This sequence encodes CASSQDGAGSQETQYF.

This chain joins TRBV7-2 and TRBJ2-2; maybe TRBD2 (6 bases). This CDR3 spans 15 amino acids. Trimming stripped 1 base from V and 3 bases from J, with 9 bases between. The germline gives CDR1 SGHTA, CDR2 FQGNSA. The DNA of the CDR3 is TGTGCCAGCAGCTTAGGTCGGGAGTACACCGGGGAGCTGTTTTTT. It specifies CASSLGREYTGELFF.

The chain couples TRBV6-1 to TRBJ1-1, with 7 bases aligning to TRBD1. The junction had 11 bases not matched to a gene; V was cut back by 8 bases and J by 8 bases. The length of the CDR3 is 13 residues. Germline values: CDR1 MNHNS, CDR2 SASEGT. The DNA of the CDR3 is TGTGCCAGCGGTCACCAGCCGGGACAGGAAGCTTTCTTT. It is translated as CASGHQPGQEAFF.

The chain combines TRBV15 with TRBJ2-7; D remains unclear. The V end lost 0 bases, the J end lost 4 bases, and 4 bases lay between the germline ends. This CDR3 comprises 12 residues. CDR1 is LNHNV, CDR2 YYDKDF, per germline (reference sequence). CDR3 sequence reads: CATSRDIYEQYF. The CDR3 DNA follows: TGTGCCACCAGCAGAGATATATACGAGCAGTACTTC.

The chain combines TRBV7-9 with TRBJ1-1; TRBD1 is a possible D gene (6 bases). Germline assignment: CDR1 SEHNR and CDR2 FQNEAQ (reference sequence). There are 15 residues in the CDR3. Trimming stripped 4 bases from V and 0 bases from J, with 12 bases between. CDR3 nucleotides: TGTGCCAGCAGCTCACGGACAGCCTTGAACACTGAAGCTTTCTTT. This translates into CASSSRTALNTEAFF.

CDR3 region: CASSLSQGNPDTQYF. Here the CDR3 DNA reads TGCGCCAGCAGCTTGTCACAGGGAAATCCAGATACGCAGTATTTT. This chain connects TRBV5-1 to TRBJ2-3, with D possibly being TRBD1 (6 bases). Trimming shortened V by 1 base and J by 4 bases, and 13 bases separated the two germline ends. There are 15 residues in the CDR3. Germline CDR1 and CDR2: SGHRS and YFSETQ.

The rearrangement joins TRBV30 to TRBJ2-5, with 12 bases aligning to TRBD2. This CDR3 spans 17 amino acids. J lost 5 bases, V lost 1 base, and 11 bases had no gene match. Germline V gene lookup returns CDR1 GTSNPN and CDR2 SVGIG (reference sequence). CDR3 in DNA: TGTGCCTGGAGTGGACTAGCGGGAGTAGTTGGGACGGAGACCCAGTACTTC. Its translation: CAWSGLAGVVGTETQYF.

This chain joins TRBV27 and TRBJ2-7; D possibly corresponds to TRBD1 (8 bases). This CDR3 spans 15 amino acids. Trimming removed 5 bases at V and 6 bases at J, with 20 bases between. The V gene's germline CDR1 is MNHEY and CDR2 SMNVEV (reference sequence). CDR3 in DNA: TGTGCCAGCAGTCCCATAGGGCACAGGGGGGGCGAGCAGTACTTC. Translating it yields CASSPIGHRGGEQYF.

The V call is TRBV30, the J call TRBJ2-3, with D uncertain. Germline-derived CDR1 and CDR2 are GTSNPN and SVGIG (reference sequence). V lost 0 bases, J lost 5 bases, and 3 bases lay in between. The CDR3 has 11 residues. The CDR3 nucleotides are TGTGCCTGGAGTGTACAAGATACGCAGTATTTT. This sequence encodes CAWSVQDTQYF.

On this clone itself: Mismatch with germline at one junction end may stem from a read error. The same CDR3 also results from other DNA sequences found in this sample. The chain carries TRBV5-4 and TRBJ2-6; 14 bases are a match to TRBD2. CDR1 is SGHNT and CDR2 is YYREEE in the germline V gene (reference sequence). This CDR3 has 18 amino acids. The CDR3 reads CASSSGLAGAPGANVLTF. The CDR3 region has the DNA TGTGCCAGCAGCTCGGGACTAGCGGGAGCCCCTGGGGCCAACGTCCTGACTTTT.

The chain is built from TRBV30 and TRBJ2-2, with 7 nucleotides matching TRBD1. Losses at the gene ends were 5 bases for V and 3 bases for J; bases not matched to a gene: 9. The CDR3 has 15 amino acids. In germline, CDR1 is GTSNPN, CDR2 SVGIG (reference sequence). In DNA, the CDR3 is TGTGCCTGGTTACCACAGGGGCGATACACCGGGGAGCTGTTTTTT. This gives the protein CAWLPQGRYTGELFF. Complete variable domain (other parts from reference TRBV30 and TRBJ2-2): SQTIHQWPATLVQPVGSPLSLECTVEGTSNPNLYWYRQAAGRGLQLLFYSVGIGQISSEVPQNLSASRPQDRQFILSSKKLLLSDSGFYLCAWLPQGRYTGELFFGEGSRLTVL.

The chain is built from TRBV5-4 and TRBJ2-5, with 9 bases identical to TRBD2. With 1 base clipped from V and 4 bases from J, the junction kept 8 bases outside the gene matches. The CDR3 runs to 16 residues. CDR1 and CDR2 (germline): SGHNT, YYREEE (reference sequence). This CDR3 is CASSLSRGGAGETQYF. The CDR3 nucleotides read TGTGCCAGCAGCTTGAGTCGCGGGGGGGCGGGAGAGACCCAGTACTTC.

The V gene is TRBV30, the J gene TRBJ1-2, with 8 bases matching TRBD1. The germline CDR1 and CDR2 sequences are GTSNPN and SVGIG (reference sequence). The CDR3 is 12 amino acids. The CDR3 here is CALSGTGHGYTF. CDR3 nucleotide sequence: TGTGCTTTATCCGGGACAGGACATGGCTACACCTTC.

J is TRBJ2-7 and V is TRBV6-5, with 10 nucleotides matching TRBD1. Germline V gene data show CDR1 as MNHEY and CDR2 as SVGAGI. With V trimmed by 10 bases and J by 4 bases, 7 bases remained unmatched. The length of the CDR3 is 13 residues. CDR3 DNA sequence: TGTGCCACCCACCGACAGGGGGCTTACGAGCAGTACTTC. Its protein is CATHRQGAYEQYF.

For this clone: This same CDR3 is encoded by further DNA sequences in the sample. V gene TRBV27 combines with J gene TRBJ2-1; tentatively, D is TRBD2 (5 bases). The CDR3 is 12 amino acids. V lost 8 bases and J 7 bases, leaving 12 bases between the germline ends. The germline V gene encodes CDR1 MNHEY and CDR2 SMNVEV (reference sequence). CDR3 protein: CASSHTGNEQFF. As DNA, the CDR3 is TGTGCCAGCTCTCATACGGGGAATGAGCAGTTCTTC.

This chain uses TRBV7-2 with TRBJ2-3; TRBD2 agrees at 10 bases. Germline CDR1 and CDR2: SGHTA and FQGNSA. CDR3 length equals 17 residues. Trimming at V came to 5 bases and at J to 1 base, leaving 9 bases not matched to a gene. CDR3 region: CASSPQVSGGGTDTQYF. In DNA form, the CDR3 reads TGTGCCAGCAGCCCCCAGGTCAGCGGGGGGGGCACAGATACGCAGTATTTT.

V and J are TRBV11-2 and TRBJ2-7; 14 nucleotides agree with TRBD2. V was clipped by 5 bases and J by 7 bases; unmatched bases: 10. There are 16 residues in the CDR3. From germline, CDR1 is SGHAT and CDR2 FQNNGV. CDR3 protein: CASSLLGTSGSLEQYF. In DNA, the CDR3 is TGTGCCAGCAGCCTCCTCGGGACTAGCGGGAGTTTGGAGCAGTACTTC.

V gene TRBV7-9 combines with J gene TRBJ1-4, with D possibly TRBD1 on 5 matching bases. Trimming removed 3 bases from V and 5 bases from J, with 10 bases in between. The germline V gene has CDR1 SEHNR and CDR2 FQNEAQ (reference sequence). The CDR3 extends over 14 amino acids. CDR3 protein: CASSFGPGNEKLFF. As DNA, the CDR3 is TGTGCCAGCAGCTTTGGTCCAGGGAATGAAAAACTGTTTTTT.

The chain links TRBV29-1 to TRBJ1-2; D unresolved. With 3 bases removed from V and 4 bases from J, the gap between germline ends came to 9 bases. This CDR3 region has 12 residues. Germline-derived CDR1 and CDR2 are SQVTM and ANQGSEA. The CDR3 region is CSVEAGTYGYTF. CDR3 coding DNA: TGCAGCGTTGAGGCAGGAACCTATGGCTACACCTTC.

The chain links TRBV30 to TRBJ1-5; perhaps TRBD1 as D (5 bases). From germline, CDR1 is GTSNPN and CDR2 SVGIG (reference sequence). This CDR3 spans 14 amino acids. V lost 2 bases, J lost 5 bases, and 13 bases lay in between. The DNA of the CDR3 is TGTGCCTGGAGTACCGTAGACAGATATCAGCCCCAGCATTTT. Residues: CAWSTVDRYQPQHF.

The V gene is TRBV30, the J gene TRBJ1-2; 9 bases map to TRBD1. J was trimmed by 6 bases and V by 1 base; bases with no gene match: 6. Germline V gene data show CDR1 as GTSNPN and CDR2 as SVGIG (reference sequence). CDR3 length: 14 amino acids. The CDR3 here is CAWSGDRVGNGYTF. CDR3 in DNA: TGTGCCTGGAGTGGGGACAGGGTTGGTAATGGCTACACCTTC.

The chain couples TRBV11-2 to TRBJ2-6; weak D call: TRBD2 (6 bases). Trimming pared 8 bases from V and 0 bases from J, leaving 20 bases between. The germline gives CDR1 SGHAT, CDR2 FQNNGV. The CDR3 length is 18 residues. The CDR3, as DNA: TGTGCCAGCTTCTCACTCCGGGGGACTGGCTCTGGGGCCAACGTCCTGACTTTC. This encodes CASFSLRGTGSGANVLTF.